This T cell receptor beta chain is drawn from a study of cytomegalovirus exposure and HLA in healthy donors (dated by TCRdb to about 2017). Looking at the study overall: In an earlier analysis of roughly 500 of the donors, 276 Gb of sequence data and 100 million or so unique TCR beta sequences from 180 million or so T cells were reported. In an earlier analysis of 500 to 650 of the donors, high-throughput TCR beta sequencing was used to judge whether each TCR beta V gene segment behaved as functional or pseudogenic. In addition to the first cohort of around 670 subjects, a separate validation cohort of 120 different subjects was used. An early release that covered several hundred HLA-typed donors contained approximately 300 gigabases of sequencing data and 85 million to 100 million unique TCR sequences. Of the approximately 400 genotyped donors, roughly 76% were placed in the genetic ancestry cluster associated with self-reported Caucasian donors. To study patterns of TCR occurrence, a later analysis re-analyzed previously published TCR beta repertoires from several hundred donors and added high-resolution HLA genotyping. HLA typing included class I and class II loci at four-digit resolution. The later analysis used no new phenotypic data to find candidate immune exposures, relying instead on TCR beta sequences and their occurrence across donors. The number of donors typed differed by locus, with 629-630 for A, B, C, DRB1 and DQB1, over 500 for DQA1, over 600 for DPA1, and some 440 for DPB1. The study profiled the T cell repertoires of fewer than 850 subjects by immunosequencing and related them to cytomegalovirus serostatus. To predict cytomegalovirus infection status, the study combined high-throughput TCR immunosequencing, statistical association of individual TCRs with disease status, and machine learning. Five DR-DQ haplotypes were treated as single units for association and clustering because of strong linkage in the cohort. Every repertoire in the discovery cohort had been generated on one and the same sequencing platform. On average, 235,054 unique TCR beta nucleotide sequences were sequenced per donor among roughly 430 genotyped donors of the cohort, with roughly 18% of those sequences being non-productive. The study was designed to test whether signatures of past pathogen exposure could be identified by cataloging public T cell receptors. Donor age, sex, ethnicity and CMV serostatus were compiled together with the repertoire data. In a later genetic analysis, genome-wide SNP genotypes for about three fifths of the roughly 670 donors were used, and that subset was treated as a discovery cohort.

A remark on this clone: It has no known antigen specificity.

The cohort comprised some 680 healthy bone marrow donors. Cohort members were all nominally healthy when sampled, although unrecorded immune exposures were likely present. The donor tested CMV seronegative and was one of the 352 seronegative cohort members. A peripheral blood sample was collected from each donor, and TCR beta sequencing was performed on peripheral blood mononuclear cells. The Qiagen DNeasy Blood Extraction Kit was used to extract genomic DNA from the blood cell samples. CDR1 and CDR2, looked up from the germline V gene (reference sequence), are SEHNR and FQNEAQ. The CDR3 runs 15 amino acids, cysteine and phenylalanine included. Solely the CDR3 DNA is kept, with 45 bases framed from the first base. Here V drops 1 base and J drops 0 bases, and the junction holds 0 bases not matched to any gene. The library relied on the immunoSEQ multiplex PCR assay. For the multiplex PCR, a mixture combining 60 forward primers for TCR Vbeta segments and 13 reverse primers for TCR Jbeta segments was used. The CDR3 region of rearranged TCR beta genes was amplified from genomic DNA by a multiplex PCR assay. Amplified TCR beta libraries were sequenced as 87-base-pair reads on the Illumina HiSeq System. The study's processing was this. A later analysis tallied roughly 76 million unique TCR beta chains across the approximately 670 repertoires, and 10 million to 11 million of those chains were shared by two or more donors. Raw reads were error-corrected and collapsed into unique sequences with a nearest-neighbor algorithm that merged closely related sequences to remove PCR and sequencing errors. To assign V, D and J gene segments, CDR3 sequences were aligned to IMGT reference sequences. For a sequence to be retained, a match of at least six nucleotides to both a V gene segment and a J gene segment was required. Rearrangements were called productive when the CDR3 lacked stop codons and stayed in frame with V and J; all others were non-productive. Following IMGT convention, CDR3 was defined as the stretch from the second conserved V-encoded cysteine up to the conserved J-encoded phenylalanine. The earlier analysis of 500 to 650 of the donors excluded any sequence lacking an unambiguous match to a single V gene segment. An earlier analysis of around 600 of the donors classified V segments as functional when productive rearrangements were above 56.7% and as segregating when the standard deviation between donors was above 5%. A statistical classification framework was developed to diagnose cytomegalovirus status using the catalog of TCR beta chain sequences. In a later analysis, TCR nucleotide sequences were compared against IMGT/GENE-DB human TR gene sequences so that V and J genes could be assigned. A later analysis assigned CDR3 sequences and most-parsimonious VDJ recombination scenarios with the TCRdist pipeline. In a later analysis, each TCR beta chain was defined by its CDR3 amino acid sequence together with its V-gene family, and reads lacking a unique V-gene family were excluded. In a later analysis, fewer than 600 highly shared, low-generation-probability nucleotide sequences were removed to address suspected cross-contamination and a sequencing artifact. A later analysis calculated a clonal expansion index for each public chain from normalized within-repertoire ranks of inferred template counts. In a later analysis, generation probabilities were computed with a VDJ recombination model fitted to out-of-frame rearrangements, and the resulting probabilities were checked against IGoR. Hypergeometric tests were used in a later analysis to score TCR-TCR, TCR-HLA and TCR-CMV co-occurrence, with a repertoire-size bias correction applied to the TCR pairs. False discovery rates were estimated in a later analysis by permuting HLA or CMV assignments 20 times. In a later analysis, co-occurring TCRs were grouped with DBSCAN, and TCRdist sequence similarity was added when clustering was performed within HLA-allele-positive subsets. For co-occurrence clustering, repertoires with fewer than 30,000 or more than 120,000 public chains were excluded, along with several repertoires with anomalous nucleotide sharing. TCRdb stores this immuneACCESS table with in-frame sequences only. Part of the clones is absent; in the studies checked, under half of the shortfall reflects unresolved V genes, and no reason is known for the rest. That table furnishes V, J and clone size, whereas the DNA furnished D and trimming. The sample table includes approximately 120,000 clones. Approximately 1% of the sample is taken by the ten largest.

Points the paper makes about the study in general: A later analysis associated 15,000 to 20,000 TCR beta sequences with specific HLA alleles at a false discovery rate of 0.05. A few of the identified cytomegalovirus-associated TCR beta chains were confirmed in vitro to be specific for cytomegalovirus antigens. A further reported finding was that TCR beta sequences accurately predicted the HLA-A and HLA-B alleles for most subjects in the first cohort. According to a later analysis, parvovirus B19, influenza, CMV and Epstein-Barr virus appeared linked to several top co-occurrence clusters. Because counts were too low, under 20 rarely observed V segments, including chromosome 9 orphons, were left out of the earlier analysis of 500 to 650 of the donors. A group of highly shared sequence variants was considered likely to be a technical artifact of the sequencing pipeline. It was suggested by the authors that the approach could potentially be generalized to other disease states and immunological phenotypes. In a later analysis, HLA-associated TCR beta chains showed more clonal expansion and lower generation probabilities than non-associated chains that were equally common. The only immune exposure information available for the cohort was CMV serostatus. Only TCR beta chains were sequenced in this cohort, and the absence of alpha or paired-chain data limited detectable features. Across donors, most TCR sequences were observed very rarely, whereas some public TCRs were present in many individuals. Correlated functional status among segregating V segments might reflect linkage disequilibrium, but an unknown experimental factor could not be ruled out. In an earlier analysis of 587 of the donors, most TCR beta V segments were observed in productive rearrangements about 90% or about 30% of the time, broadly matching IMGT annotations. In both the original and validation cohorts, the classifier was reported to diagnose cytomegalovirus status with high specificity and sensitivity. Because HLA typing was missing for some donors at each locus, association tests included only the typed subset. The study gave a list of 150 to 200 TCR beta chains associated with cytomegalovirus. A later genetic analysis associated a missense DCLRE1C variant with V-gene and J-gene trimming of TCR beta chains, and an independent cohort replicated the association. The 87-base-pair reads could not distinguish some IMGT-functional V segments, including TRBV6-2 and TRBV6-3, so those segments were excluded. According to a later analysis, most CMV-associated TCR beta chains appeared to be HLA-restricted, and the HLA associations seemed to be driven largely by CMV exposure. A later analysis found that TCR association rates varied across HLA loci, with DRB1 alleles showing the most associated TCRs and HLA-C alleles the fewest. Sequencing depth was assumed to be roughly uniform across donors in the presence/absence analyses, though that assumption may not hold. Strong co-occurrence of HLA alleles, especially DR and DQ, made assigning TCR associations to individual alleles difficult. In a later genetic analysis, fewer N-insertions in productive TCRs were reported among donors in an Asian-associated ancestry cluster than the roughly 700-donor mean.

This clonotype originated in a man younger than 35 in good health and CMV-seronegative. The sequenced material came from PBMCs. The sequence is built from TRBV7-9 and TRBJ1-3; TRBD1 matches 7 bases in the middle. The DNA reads TGTGCCAGCAGCTTAGAGGGGGCCTCTGGAAACACCATATATTTT. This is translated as CASSLEGASGNTIYF. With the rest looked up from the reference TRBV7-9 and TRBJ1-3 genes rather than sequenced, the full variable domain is DTGVSQNPRHKITKRGQNVTFRCDPISEHNRLYWYRQTLGQGPEFLTYFQNEAQLEKSRLLSDRFSAERPKGSFSTLEIQRTEQGDSAMYLCASSLEGASGNTIYFGEGSWLTVV.